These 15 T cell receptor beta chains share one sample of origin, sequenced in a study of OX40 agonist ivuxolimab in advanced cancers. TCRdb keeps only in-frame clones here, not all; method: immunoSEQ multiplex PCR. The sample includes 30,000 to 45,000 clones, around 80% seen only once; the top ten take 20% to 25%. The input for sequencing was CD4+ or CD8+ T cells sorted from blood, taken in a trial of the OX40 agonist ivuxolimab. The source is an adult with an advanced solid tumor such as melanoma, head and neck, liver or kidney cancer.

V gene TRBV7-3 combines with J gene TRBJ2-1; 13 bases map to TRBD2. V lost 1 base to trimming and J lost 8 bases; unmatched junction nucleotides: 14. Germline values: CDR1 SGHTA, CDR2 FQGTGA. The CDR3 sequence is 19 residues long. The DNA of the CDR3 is TGTGCCAGCAGCTTAATTGGCCCCAAACTAGCGGGGGGGCCTGATGAGCAGTTCTTC. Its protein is CASSLIGPKLAGGPDEQFF. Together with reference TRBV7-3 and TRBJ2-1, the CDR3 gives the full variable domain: GAGVSQTPSNKVTEKGKYVELRCDPISGHTALYWYRQSLGQGPEFLIYFQGTGAADDSGLPNDRFFAVRPEGSVSTLKIQRTERGDSAVYLCASSLIGPKLAGGPDEQFFGPGTRLTVL.

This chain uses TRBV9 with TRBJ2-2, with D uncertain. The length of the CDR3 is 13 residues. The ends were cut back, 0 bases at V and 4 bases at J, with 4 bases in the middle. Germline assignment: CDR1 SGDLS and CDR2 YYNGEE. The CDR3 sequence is CASSVAITGELFF. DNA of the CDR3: TGTGCCAGCAGCGTAGCCATCACCGGGGAGCTGTTTTTT.

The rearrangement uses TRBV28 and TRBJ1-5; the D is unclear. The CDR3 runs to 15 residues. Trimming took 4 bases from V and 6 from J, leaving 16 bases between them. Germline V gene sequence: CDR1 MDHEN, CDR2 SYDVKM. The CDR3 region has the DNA TGTGCCAGCAGTTCGCAGAACTCATTCGGTCAGCCCCAGCATTTT. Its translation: CASSSQNSFGQPQHF.

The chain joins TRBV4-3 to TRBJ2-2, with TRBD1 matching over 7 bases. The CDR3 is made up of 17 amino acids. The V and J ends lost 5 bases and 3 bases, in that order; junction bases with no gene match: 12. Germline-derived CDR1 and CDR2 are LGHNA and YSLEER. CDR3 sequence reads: CASSTHLTGTDTGELFF. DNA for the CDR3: TGCGCCAGCAGCACCCACTTAACCGGGACAGACACCGGGGAGCTGTTTTTT.

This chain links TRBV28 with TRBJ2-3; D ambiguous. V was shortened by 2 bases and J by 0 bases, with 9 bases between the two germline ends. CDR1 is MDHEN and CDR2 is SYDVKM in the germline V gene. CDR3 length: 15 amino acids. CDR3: CASSLGISSTDTQYF. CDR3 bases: TGTGCCAGCAGTTTAGGGATTTCAAGCACAGATACGCAGTATTTT.

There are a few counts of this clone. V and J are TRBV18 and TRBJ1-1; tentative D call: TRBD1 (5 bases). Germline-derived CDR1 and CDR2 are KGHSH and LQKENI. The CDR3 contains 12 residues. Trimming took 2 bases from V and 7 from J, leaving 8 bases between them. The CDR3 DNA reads TGTGCCAGCTCACCAGTTCAGGGTGAAGCTTTCTTT. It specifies CASSPVQGEAFF.

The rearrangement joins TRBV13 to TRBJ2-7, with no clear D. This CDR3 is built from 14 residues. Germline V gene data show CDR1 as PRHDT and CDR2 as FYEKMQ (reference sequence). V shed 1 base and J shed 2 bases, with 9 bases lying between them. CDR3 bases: TGTGCCAGCAGCTTAGTTAACAGACCCTACGAGCAGTACTTC. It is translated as CASSLVNRPYEQYF.

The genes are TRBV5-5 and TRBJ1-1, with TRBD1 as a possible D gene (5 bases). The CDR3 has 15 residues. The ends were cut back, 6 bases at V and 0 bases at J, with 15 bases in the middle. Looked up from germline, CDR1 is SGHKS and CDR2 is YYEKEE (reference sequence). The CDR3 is CASMPQRQLNTEAFF. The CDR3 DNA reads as TGTGCCAGCATGCCCCAGAGACAGTTGAACACTGAAGCTTTCTTT.

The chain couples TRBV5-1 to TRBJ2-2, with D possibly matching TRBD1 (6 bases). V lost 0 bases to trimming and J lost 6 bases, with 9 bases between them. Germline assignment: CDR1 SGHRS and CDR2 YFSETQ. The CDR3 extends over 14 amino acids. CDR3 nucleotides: TGCGCCAGCAGCTTGGAATGGGGGCCCGGGGAGCTGTTTTTT. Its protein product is CASSLEWGPGELFF.

The CDR3 loop reads CASSLSGRTGREDIQYF. The CDR3 coding sequence is TGTGCCAGCAGCTTATCCGGTCGGACAGGGCGGGAGGACATTCAGTACTTC. The chain combines TRBV7-2 with TRBJ2-4; D could derive from TRBD1 or TRBD2 (8 bases each). Trimming took 2 bases from V and 8 from J, leaving 22 bases between them. This CDR3 has 17 residues. Germline V gives CDR1 SGHTA, CDR2 FQGNSA.

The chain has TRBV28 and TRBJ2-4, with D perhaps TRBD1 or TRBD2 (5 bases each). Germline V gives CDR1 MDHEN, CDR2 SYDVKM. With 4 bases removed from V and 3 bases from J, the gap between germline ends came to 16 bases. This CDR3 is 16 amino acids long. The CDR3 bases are TGTGCCAGCAGTTCACCCGGGACGGCAGACAAAAACATTCAGTACTTC. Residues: CASSSPGTADKNIQYF.

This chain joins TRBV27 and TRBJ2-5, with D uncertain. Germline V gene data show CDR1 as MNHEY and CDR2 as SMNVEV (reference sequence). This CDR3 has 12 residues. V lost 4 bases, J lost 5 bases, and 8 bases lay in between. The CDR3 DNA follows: TGTGCCAGCAGTTCGATAGGGGAGACCCAGTACTTC. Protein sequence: CASSSIGETQYF.

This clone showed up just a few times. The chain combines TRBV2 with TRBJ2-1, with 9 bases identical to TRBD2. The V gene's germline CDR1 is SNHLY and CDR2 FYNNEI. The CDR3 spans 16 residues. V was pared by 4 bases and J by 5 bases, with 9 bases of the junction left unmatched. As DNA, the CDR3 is TGTGCCAGCAGTGGCCACCGCGGGAGGGCGAACAATGAGCAGTTCTTC. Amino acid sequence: CASSGHRGRANNEQFF.

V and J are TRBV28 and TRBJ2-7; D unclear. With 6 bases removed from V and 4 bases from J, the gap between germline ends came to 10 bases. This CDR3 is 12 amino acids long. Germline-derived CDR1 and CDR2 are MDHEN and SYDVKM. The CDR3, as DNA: TGTGCCAGCAGGAGGTTGGGGTACGAGCAGTACTTC. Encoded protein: CASRRLGYEQYF.

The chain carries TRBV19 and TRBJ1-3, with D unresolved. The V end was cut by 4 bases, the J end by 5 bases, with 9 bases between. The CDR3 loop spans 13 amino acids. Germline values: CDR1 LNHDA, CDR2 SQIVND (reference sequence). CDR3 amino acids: CASSRFQRNTIYF. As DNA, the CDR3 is TGTGCCAGTAGTAGGTTCCAGCGAAACACCATATATTTT.